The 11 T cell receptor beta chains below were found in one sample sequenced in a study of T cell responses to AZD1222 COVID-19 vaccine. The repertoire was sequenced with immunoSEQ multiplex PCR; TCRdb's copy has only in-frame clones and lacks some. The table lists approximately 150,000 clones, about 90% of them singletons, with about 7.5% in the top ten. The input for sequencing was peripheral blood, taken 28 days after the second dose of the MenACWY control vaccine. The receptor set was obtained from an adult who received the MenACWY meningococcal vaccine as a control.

The DNA of the CDR3 is TGCAGCGTTGAAATCCTAGCGAATGAGCAGTTCTTC. Translating gives CSVEILANEQFF. V is TRBV29-1 and J is TRBJ2-1; perhaps TRBD2 as D (6 bases). Per the germline V gene, CDR1 is SQVTM and CDR2 is ANQGSEA. Trimming shortened V by 2 bases and J by 7 bases, and 9 bases separated the two germline ends. CDR3 length: 12 amino acids.

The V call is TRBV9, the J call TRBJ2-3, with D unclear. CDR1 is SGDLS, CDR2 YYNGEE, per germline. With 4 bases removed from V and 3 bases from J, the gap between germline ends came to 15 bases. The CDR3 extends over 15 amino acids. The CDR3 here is CASSYLMVRTDTQYF. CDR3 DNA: TGTGCCAGCAGCTATTTAATGGTGCGAACAGATACGCAGTATTTT.

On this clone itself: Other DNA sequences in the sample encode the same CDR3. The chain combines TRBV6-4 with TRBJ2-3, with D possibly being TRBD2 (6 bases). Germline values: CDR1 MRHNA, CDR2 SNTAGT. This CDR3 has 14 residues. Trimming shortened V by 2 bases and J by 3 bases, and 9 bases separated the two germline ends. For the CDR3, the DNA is TGTGCCAGCAGTGACCGGGGGAGGACAGATACGCAGTATTTT. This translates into CASSDRGRTDTQYF.

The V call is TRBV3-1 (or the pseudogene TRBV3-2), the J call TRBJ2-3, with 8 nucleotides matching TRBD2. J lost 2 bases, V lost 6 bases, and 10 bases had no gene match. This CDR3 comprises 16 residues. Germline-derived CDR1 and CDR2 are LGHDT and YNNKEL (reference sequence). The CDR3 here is CASSRSGEHYTDTQYF. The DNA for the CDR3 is TGTGCCAGCAGTCGTAGCGGGGAGCACTACACAGATACGCAGTATTTT.

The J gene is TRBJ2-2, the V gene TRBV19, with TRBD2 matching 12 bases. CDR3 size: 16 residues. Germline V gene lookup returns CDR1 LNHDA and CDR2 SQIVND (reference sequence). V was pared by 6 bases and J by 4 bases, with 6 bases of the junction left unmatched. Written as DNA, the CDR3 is TGTGCCAGTAGAGCTAGCGGGAGGGTGGGCACCGGGGAGCTGTTTTTT. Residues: CASRASGRVGTGELFF. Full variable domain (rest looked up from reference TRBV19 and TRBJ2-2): DGGITQSPKYLFRKEGQNVTLSCEQNLNHDAMYWYRQDPGQGLRLIYYSQIVNDFQKGDIAEGYSVSREKKESFPLTVTSAQKNPTAFYLCASRASGRVGTGELFFGEGSRLTVL.

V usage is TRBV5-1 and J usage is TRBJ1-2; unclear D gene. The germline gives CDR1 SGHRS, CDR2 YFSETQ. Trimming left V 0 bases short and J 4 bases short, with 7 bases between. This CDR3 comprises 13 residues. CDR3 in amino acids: CASSLGVLYGYTF. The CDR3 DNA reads TGCGCCAGCAGCTTGGGGGTGCTCTATGGCTACACCTTC.

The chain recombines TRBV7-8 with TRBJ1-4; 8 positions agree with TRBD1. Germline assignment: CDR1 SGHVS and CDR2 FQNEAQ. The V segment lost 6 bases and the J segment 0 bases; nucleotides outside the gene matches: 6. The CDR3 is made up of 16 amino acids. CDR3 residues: CASRRVQGATNEKLFF. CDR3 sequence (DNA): TGTGCCAGCAGGAGAGTACAGGGGGCAACTAATGAAAAACTGTTTTTT. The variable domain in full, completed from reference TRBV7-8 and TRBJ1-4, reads GAGVSQSPRYKVAKRGQDVALRCDPISGHVSLFWYQQALGQGPEFLTYFQNEAQLDKSGLPSDRFFAERPEGSVSTLKIQRTQQEDSAVYLCASRRVQGATNEKLFFGSGTQLSVL.

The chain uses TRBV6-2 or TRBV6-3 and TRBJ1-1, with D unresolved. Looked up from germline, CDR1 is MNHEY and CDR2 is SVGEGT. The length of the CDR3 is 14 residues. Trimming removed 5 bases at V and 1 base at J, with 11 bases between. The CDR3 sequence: CASSRYQQNTEAFF. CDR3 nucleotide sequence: TGTGCCAGCAGTCGCTACCAGCAGAACACTGAAGCTTTCTTT.

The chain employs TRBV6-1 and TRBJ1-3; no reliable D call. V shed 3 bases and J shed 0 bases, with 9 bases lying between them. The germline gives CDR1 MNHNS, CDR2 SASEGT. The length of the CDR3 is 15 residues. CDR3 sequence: CASSDHVGSGNTIYF. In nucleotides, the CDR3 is TGTGCCAGCAGTGATCACGTAGGCTCTGGAAACACCATATATTTT.

CDR3 in amino acids: CASPGPGNPGNTIYF. CDR3 DNA: TGTGCCAGTCCAGGACCAGGGAATCCTGGAAACACCATATATTTT. The chain combines TRBV19 with TRBJ1-3; D possibly corresponds to TRBD1 (5 bases). Germline lookup yields CDR1 LNHDA and CDR2 SQIVND (reference sequence). The CDR3 is 15 residues long. V dropped 8 bases and J dropped 2 bases, with 16 bases sitting between them.

For the CDR3, the DNA is TGTGCCAGCAGCCAAGAGGAAAACATCCGCAATGAGCAGTTCTTC. Translating it yields CASSQEENIRNEQFF. The chain is built from TRBV4-2 and TRBJ2-1; D remains unclear. This CDR3 is 15 amino acids long. Looked up from germline, CDR1 is LGHNA and CDR2 is YNFKEQ. V lost 0 bases to trimming and J lost 6 bases, with 12 bases between them.